The clone carrying this T cell receptor (beta chain) was counted a few times. The junction departs from the called germline gene at one end, perhaps through a read error. The data originate from a study of tumor-infiltrating lymphocytes in primary liver carcinoma. Joint extraction of RNA and DNA used roughly 18-34 mg of bulk tissue that was unsorted. CDR3 length: 15 residues. In germline, CDR1 is MDHEN, CDR2 SYDVKM. The investigators made TCR beta cDNA from about 510 ng total RNA, using a constant-region primer. What produced the TCR beta libraries was three nested multiplex PCR rounds using slightly modified ARM-PCR. Use of TRBV1-TRBV30 forward primers with a C-beta reverse primer characterized the first two PCR rounds, which lasted approximately 11 cycles each. Each CDR3 protein gets one entry after TCRdb re-called the multiplex PCR reads with MiXCR. The sample yields tens of thousands of distinct CDR3 sequences, less than 80% seen once.

Input material: liver tumor tissue from sampling region 5. Subset given: tumor region T5, tumor centre. The TCR originated in a man between 40 and 49 years old with primary liver carcinoma and hepatitis B virus infection. The chain couples TRBV28 to TRBJ2-7, with 14 bases identical to TRBD2. CDR3 sequence: CASSPGLAGGYEQCF. CDR3 nucleotide sequence: TGTGCCAGCAGTCCCGGACTAGCGGGAGGCTACGAGCAGTGCTTC. Variable domain in full (rest from reference TRBV28 and TRBJ2-7): DVKVTQSSRYLVKRTGEKVFLECVQDMDHENMFWYRQDPGLGLRLIYFSYDVKMKEKGDIPEGYSVSREKKERFSLILESASTNQTSMYLCASSPGLAGGYEQCFGPGTRLTVT.